This TCR beta chain was recorded in a study of regulatory T cells in long-lasting Graves disease. Whole-study findings and limits: Persistent patients shared 2,741 public clonotypes among themselves. Newly diagnosed patients shared fewer, at roughly 900.

Construction of the TCR beta libraries employed iRepertoire HTBI primers in conjunction with Arm-PCR of CDR3 regions. TCRdb reprocessed the multiplex PCR reads with MiXCR, giving one entry per CDR3 protein. The data hold around 470,000 distinct CDR3 sequences, with around 15% observed a single time. The time point was: newly diagnosed GD, antithyroid drugs for less than 3 months. RNA isolated from PBMCs was used to make the TCR library. This clonotype has a count of ten or more. Antigen: not known. A further study also used this sample, focusing on T cells in Graves' hyperthyroidism and ophthalmopathy. That source reports: Participants, patients aged 18 to 65, had newly diagnosed hyperthyroidism with a duration under 2 months. HTBI primers were the set used in a first-round RT-PCR of the TCR CDR3. Blood also held most thyroid clonotypes expanded beyond 0.001.

Sequenced material: peripheral blood mononuclear cells (PBMCs), taken at new diagnosis, from a patient treated with antithyroid drugs. This receptor was identified in a woman between 45 and 65 years old with Graves disease.

The CDR3 protein is CASSLDRGRYEQYF. CDR3 nucleotides: TGTGCCAGCAGCTTAGACAGGGGGAGATACGAGCAGTACTTC. This chain connects TRBV2 to TRBJ2-7, with 9 bases identical to TRBD1. The ends lost 6 bases at V and 4 bases at J; junction bases unmatched: 7. The CDR3 covers 14 residues. From germline, CDR1 is SNHLY and CDR2 FYNNEI.